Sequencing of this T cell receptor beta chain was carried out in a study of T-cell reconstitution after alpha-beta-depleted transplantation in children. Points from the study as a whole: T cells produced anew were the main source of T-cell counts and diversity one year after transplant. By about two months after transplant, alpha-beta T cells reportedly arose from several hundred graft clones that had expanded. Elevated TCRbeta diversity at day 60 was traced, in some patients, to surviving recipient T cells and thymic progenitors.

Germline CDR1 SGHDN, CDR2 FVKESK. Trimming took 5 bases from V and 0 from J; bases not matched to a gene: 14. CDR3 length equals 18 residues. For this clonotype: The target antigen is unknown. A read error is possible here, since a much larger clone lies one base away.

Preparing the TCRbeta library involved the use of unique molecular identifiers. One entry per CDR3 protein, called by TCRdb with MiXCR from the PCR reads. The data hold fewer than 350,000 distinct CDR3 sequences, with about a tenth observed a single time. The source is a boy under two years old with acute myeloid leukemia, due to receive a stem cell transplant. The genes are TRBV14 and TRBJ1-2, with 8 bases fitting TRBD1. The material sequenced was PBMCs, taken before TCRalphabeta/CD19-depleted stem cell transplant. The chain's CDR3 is CASSEGRQGWRANYGYTF. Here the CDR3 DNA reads TGTGCCAGCAGCGAAGGTCGACAGGGGTGGAGAGCTAACTATGGCTACACCTTC.